This entry concerns a single T cell receptor (beta chain). The data belong to a study of blood T cell repertoires in COVID-19. Sequenced by immunoSEQ multiplex PCR; TCRdb stores in-frame clones only, minus some. The sample contains roughly 180,000 clones, roughly 85% of which appear only once. Input material: peripheral blood. This sequence was found in a woman aged 45-60 years with COVID-19, enrolled during active disease.

This CDR3 reads CASSEPGQGTYEQYF. The CDR3 nucleotides are TGTGCCAGCAGTGAACCGGGACAGGGGACCTACGAGCAGTACTTC. This rearrangement joins TRBV6-1 to TRBJ2-7, with 10 bases matching TRBD1. Per germline, CDR1 MNHNS and CDR2 SASEGT. This CDR3 is built from 15 residues. V lost 2 bases to trimming and J lost 2 bases; unmatched junction nucleotides: 3.